This T cell receptor (beta chain) was recovered during a study of T cell responses to AZD1222 COVID-19 vaccine. Looked up from germline, CDR1 is WNHNN and CDR2 is SYGVQD (reference sequence). V was cut by 4 bases and J by 7 bases, with 8 bases left in between. This CDR3 is built from 11 residues. Assay: immunoSEQ multiplex PCR; the TCRdb copy retains only in-frame clones and omits some. The table records around 130,000 clones, around 84% of them present only once. On this clone: The antigen is not known.

General study points: The reported proportion of spike-specific TCRs targeting unmutated variant regions was nearly half.

This TCR was sampled from an adult in good health. This sample comprised peripheral blood, obtained on day 0 of AZD1222 vaccination. This chain uses TRBV10-1 with TRBJ2-7; D may correspond to TRBD1 or TRBD2 (6 bases each). In DNA, the CDR3 is TGCGCCAGCAGTGGGGGGGCAGAGCAGTACTTC. Protein product: CASSGGAEQYF.